This TCR beta chain was profiled in a study of monozygotic twins with inflammatory bowel disease. TCRdb re-called the 5' RACE reads; every CDR3 protein appears as one record, without DNA. The listing contains 350,000 to 400,000 distinct CDR3 sequences. CDR1 SGHRS and CDR2 YFSETQ come from the germline V gene. The CDR3 consists of 15 residues. V and J are TRBV5-1 and TRBJ2-5; without DNA, the TCRdb call of TRBD2 cannot be checked. The sequenced sample was blood. This clonotype was obtained from a human donor with ulcerative colitis or Crohn's disease, or a healthy co-twin of an affected twin (not recorded which). The CDR3 loop reads CASSSTGTSEETQYF.